These 8 T cell receptor beta chains originate from one sample sequenced in a study of blood T cell repertoires in COVID-19. Repertoires were generated with immunoSEQ multiplex PCR, while TCRdb's copy carries only in-frame clones and drops some. Seen here are around 58,000 clones, about nine tenths observed once, and the top ten hold 7% to 8%. The sequenced material came from peripheral blood. These receptors were collected from a woman aged 55-70 years with active or convalescent COVID-19.

This rearrangement joins TRBV27 to TRBJ1-2; weak D call: TRBD1 (6 bases). The germline V and J ends were trimmed by 5 bases and 0 bases, with 10 bases remaining between them. Germline V CDR1 and CDR2: MNHEY, SMNVEV (reference sequence). The CDR3 is made up of 14 amino acids. The CDR3 loop is CASSGQSSNYGYTF. CDR3 DNA: TGTGCCAGCAGTGGACAGTCTTCTAACTATGGCTACACCTTC.

The chain couples TRBV5-4 to TRBJ2-7; 9 positions agree with TRBD1. V shed 4 bases and J 5 bases; nucleotides not matched to a gene: 10. Germline CDR1 SGHNT, CDR2 YYREEE (reference sequence). CDR3 length equals 15 residues. In DNA form, the CDR3 reads TGTGCCAGCAGCCGGGGGACAGGGCCCTCGGACGAGCAGTACTTC. Protein: CASSRGTGPSDEQYF.

The chain has TRBV25-1 and TRBJ2-2; perhaps TRBD2 as D (6 bases). Between the trimmed V and J ends, which lost 6 bases and 8 bases, there was a span of 19 bases. Germline CDR1 reads MGHDK; CDR2 reads SYGVNS. This CDR3 has 15 amino acids. CDR3 coding DNA: TGTGCCAGCAGCCGGGGAGGACATGGGAAGGGGGAGCTGTTTTTT. This gives the protein CASSRGGHGKGELFF. The complete variable domain, with remaining parts taken from reference TRBV25-1 and TRBJ2-2, reads EADIYQTPRYLVIGTGKKITLECSQTMGHDKMYWYQQDPGMELHLIHYSYGVNSTEKGDLSSESTVSRIRTEHFPLTLESARPSHTSQYLCASSRGGHGKGELFFGEGSRLTVL.

The V and J genes are TRBV5-1 and TRBJ2-6, with no clear D. Germline lookup yields CDR1 SGHRS and CDR2 YFSETQ. V lost 4 bases and J 0 bases, leaving 5 bases between the germline ends. The CDR3 length is 14 residues. The CDR3 region is CASSASSGANVLTF. The CDR3 region has the DNA TGCGCCAGCAGCGCGAGCTCTGGGGCCAACGTCCTGACTTTC.

The genes are TRBV4-1 and TRBJ2-4; no reliable D call. Trimming shortened V by 1 base and J by 0 bases, and 10 bases separated the two germline ends. The germline gives CDR1 MGHRA, CDR2 YSYEKL. The CDR3 covers 16 residues. In nucleotides, the CDR3 is TGCGCCAGCAGCCAAGGCGAGCGAGTAGCCAAAAACATTCAGTACTTC. This codes for CASSQGERVAKNIQYF.

The gene calls are TRBV4-3 and TRBJ2-4; no reliable D call. The CDR3 runs 12 residues. Germline CDR1 LGHNA, CDR2 YSLEER. V lost 0 bases to trimming and J lost 10 bases, with 7 bases between them. CDR3 bases: TGCGCCAGCAGCCAAGATAGGCGGATTCAGTACTTC. This sequence encodes CASSQDRRIQYF.

V usage is TRBV6-5 and J usage is TRBJ1-5, with D possibly TRBD1 on 5 matching bases. This CDR3 contains 14 residues. Trimming left V 2 bases short and J 7 bases short, with 12 bases between. The germline gives CDR1 MNHEY, CDR2 SVGAGI. The CDR3: CASSYTGDGQPQHF. The CDR3 DNA reads as TGTGCCAGCAGTTACACGGGGGACGGGCAGCCCCAGCATTTT.

This clone was found once. The V and J genes are TRBV7-9 and TRBJ2-1; 10 positions match TRBD2. The CDR3 has 15 amino acids. Germline CDR1 reads SEHNR; CDR2 reads FQNEAQ (reference sequence). Trimming removed 2 bases from V and 9 bases from J; junction bases left unmatched: 7. CDR3 protein: CASSLPLAGGVEQFF. DNA of the CDR3: TGTGCCAGCAGCTTACCTTTAGCGGGAGGAGTTGAGCAGTTCTTC.